This T cell receptor (beta chain) was documented in a study of T cell repertoires and HLA-DP antigens (dated by TCRdb to the late 2010s). Turning to the overall study: Using HeLa cells transduced to present allogeneic HLA-DP, the study set up an in vitro model of CD4+ T cell alloreactivity. One alloantigen differed from self by one peptide-binding groove amino acid, whereas the other differed by ten, modelling structurally similar versus dissimilar alloantigens. The three donors, two male and one female, ranged from the 18-to-29 to the 60-to-69 age band. An average DNA input of about 200 ng was used for sorted CD137+CD4+ samples, compared with roughly 1,300 ng for pre-culture CD4+ samples. Beyond this particular receptor, the publication reports: Limitations included only a few donors, a non-physiological HeLa antigen-presenting system, and the use of total CD4+ responder cells. An average cumulative frequency of approximately 36% against one allele and approximately 48% against the other was found for clones undetected before culture. Similar clonality (roughly 0.38) was observed for sorted CD137+ cells against both alloantigens, and this clonality was much higher than that observed in pre-culture samples (around 0.04). Naive and memory CD4+ repertoires were not analysed separately.

Regarding this clone: Its target antigen remains unknown. There are no base qualities to consult, and no much larger clone falls within one base.

Magnetic bead negative selection was used to isolate untouched CD4+ T cells from Ficoll-separated PBMC, with purity averaging nearly 98%. Using magnetic beads, untouched CD4+ T cells were isolated from Ficoll-separated PBMC at approximately 98% purity, with only negligible CD8+ contamination. Peripheral blood mononuclear cells were supplied by the buffy coats of three healthy blood donors, who served as the study donors. Each of the three donors was CMV seronegative. Genomic DNA was extracted with the DNeasy Blood & Tissue Kit. Genomic DNA from sorted CD137+CD4+ cells and from pre-culture CD4+ baseline samples of each subject was subjected to TCRB sequencing. The immunoSEQ multiplex PCR, with forward primers for 54 TRBV segments and reverse primers for 13 TRBJ segments, was used to amplify TCRB CDR3 regions. Pre-culture CD4+ samples were sequenced at deep resolution, targeting some 220,000 T cell genomes. Sequencing of amplicons was performed on an Illumina HiSeq System, and 87 bp reads covering the CDR3 were generated. The study's processing was this. Reads were corrected for PCR and sequencing errors, and CDR3 regions were defined by alignment to IMGT reference sequences. Template and unique rearrangement counts were estimated using synthetic template pools. Clonality was computed by subtracting Pielou's evenness from 1. The Daley-Smith estimator was used to estimate richness. Repertoire overlap was measured with Morisita's index. Clones present in cultured samples but not detected in the pre-culture repertoire of the same donor were defined as low-abundance clones. TCRdb limited this immuneACCESS table to in-frame rearrangements with V and J called. A share of clones is missing; checked studies link under half to unresolved V genes, and the rest is unexplained. For V, J and clone size, that table is used; D and trimming come from the DNA. The sample includes about 110,000 clones, with 92% observed a single time. The ten largest clones take up over 0.25% of the sample.

From its cysteine to its phenylalanine, the CDR3 spans 13 amino acids. Only the CDR3 DNA is retained, 39 bases long and in frame from the first base. Per the germline V gene, MDHEN is the CDR1 and SYDVKM is the CDR2. Trimming at the junction amounts to 8 bases on V and 5 bases on J, and the germline ends lie 14 bases apart. This receptor was taken from a woman aged 18-29 years in good health and CMV-seronegative. The rearrangement combines TRBV28 with TRBJ2-3; the D gene is perhaps TRBD2, from 7 matching bases. Input material: CD4+ T cells from PBMCs. The nucleotide sequence reads TGTGCCAGCGTAAGGGGGAGGGGAGATACGCAGTATTTT. It translates to CASVRGRGDTQYF.